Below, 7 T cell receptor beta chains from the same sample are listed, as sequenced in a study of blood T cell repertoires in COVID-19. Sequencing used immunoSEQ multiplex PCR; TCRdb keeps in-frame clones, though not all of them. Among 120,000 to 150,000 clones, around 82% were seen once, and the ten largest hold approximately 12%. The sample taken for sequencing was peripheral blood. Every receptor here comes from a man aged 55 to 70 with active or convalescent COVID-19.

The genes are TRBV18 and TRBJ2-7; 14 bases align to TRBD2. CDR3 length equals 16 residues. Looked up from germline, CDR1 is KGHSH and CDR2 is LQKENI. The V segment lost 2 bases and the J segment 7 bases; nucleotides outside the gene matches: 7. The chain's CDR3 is CASSPTGLAGAREQYF. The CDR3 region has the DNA TGTGCCAGCTCACCAACGGGACTAGCGGGAGCTCGGGAGCAGTACTTC.

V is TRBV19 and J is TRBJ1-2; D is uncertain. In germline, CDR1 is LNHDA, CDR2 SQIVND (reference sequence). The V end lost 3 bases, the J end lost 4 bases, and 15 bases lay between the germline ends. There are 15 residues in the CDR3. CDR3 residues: CASSIHPRRGYGYTF. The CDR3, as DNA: TGTGCCAGTAGTATCCACCCCAGACGGGGCTATGGCTACACCTTC.

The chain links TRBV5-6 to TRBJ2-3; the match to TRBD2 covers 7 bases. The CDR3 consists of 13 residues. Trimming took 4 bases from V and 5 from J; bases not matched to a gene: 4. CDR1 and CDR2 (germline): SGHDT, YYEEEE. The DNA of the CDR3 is TGTGCCAGCAGCCGACCTAGCGGAGATACGCAGTATTTT. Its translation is CASSRPSGDTQYF.

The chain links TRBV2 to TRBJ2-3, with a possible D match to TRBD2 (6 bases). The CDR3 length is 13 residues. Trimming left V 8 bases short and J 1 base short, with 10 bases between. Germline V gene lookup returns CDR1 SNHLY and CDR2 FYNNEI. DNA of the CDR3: TGTGCCAGCGAGGGGACTCGCACAGATACGCAGTATTTT. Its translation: CASEGTRTDTQYF.

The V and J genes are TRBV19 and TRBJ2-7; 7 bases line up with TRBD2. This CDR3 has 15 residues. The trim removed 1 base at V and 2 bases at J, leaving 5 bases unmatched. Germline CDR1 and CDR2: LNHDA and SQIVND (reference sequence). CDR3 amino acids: CASSIGLGGTYEQYF. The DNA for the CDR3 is TGTGCCAGTAGTATAGGCTTGGGAGGGACCTACGAGCAGTACTTC. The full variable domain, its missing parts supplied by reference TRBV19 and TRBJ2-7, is DGGITQSPKYLFRKEGQNVTLSCEQNLNHDAMYWYRQDPGQGLRLIYYSQIVNDFQKGDIAEGYSVSREKKESFPLTVTSAQKNPTAFYLCASSIGLGGTYEQYFGPGTRLTVT.

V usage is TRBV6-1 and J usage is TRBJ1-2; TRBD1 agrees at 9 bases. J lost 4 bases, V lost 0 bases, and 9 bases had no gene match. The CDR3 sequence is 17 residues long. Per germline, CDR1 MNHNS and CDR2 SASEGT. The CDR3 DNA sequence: TGTGCCAGCAGTGAAGCCTCCGGGACAGGGTCCATCTATGGCTACACCTTC. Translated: CASSEASGTGSIYGYTF.

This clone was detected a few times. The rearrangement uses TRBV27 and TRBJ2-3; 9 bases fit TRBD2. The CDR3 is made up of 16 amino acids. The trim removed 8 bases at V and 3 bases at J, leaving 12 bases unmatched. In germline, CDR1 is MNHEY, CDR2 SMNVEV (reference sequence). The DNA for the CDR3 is TGTGCCAGCCGAACTTTTAGCGGGAGTAGGACAGATACGCAGTATTTT. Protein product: CASRTFSGSRTDTQYF.